This T cell receptor (beta chain) was captured by sequencing in a study of blood T cell repertoires in COVID-19. Study-level background: From the United States, Italy and Spain came samples of acute and convalescent COVID-19.

The V gene's germline CDR1 is SQVTM and CDR2 ANQGSEA. The CDR3 has 11 amino acids. Trimming shortened V by 6 bases and J by 2 bases, and 8 bases separated the two germline ends. Here immunoSEQ multiplex PCR was the method, and the copy in TCRdb shows in-frame clones only, minus some. The sample has 120,000 or so clones; over 70% are singletons. The sequence came from an older man with acute or convalescent COVID-19. The sequencing sample was made of peripheral blood. V and J are TRBV29-1 and TRBJ2-7; perhaps TRBD1 as D (6 bases). The CDR3 DNA reads TGCAGCGTCAGGACAGCCTACGAGCAGTACTTC. The encoded protein is CSVRTAYEQYF.